The T cell receptor beta chain under discussion was sequenced for a study of patients and donors after allogeneic stem cell transplantation. This clonotype occurred many times. The CDR3 sequence is 16 residues long. V lost 1 base to trimming and J lost 0 bases, with 12 bases between them. CDR1 and CDR2 (germline): LGHNA, YNFKEQ. TCRdb re-analysed the RT-PCR reads in MiXCR, keeping a single row per CDR3 protein. The sample carries 410,000 or so distinct CDR3 sequences, approximately 16% recorded once. The clonotype originates from a human donor who was either an allogeneic HSCT recipient or a stem cell or donor lymphocyte infusion donor (not recorded which). It is not recorded whose cells these are; they may come from a transplant donor. What was sequenced was blood, either unsorted or a sorted T cell fraction (not recorded which). V gene TRBV4-2 combines with J gene TRBJ1-1, with D possibly matching TRBD1 (6 bases). CDR3 sequence reads: CASSQATGSMNTEAFF. The CDR3 bases are TGTGCCAGCAGCCAAGCTACAGGGTCCATGAACACTGAAGCTTTCTTT.